The clone carrying this TCR beta chain turned up a few times. Its antigen is undetermined. The data were obtained in a study of CD8 T cells in ankylosing spondylitis. The study, taken as a whole, reports: Disease-linked clones reportedly showed significant enrichment in matched ankylosing spondylitis synovial fluid. A number of the motif variants had already been described in reactive arthritis synovial fluid and blood. A CD8+ phenotype characterized the disease-linked clones, which were relatively rare in peripheral blood. The study identified a TCR beta motif of roughly eight highly homologous variants that appeared characteristic of ankylosing spondylitis blood.

The TCR beta libraries were generated through quantitative 5'-RACE incorporating molecular barcodes. Using its own MiXCR run on the 5' RACE reads, TCRdb lists one record per CDR3 protein. The sample has some 800,000 distinct CDR3 sequences, over 9.5% seen once. This receptor was obtained from a male donor with ankylosing spondylitis. The source material was blood, either unsorted or a sorted T cell fraction (not recorded which).

The CDR3 bases are TGTGCCAGCTCACCCCGGGGACAGGCTGGGGCCAACGTCCTGACTTTC. It codes for CASSPRGQAGANVLTF. The J gene is TRBJ2-6, the V gene TRBV18; 8 bases are shared with TRBD1. This CDR3 contains 16 residues. V was clipped by 3 bases and J by 2 bases; unmatched bases: 3. Germline lookup yields CDR1 KGHSH and CDR2 LQKENI.